The present entry profiles one T cell receptor (beta chain) with its context. This entry is derived from a study of blood T cell repertoires in COVID-19. Participants had their cohort set by participant-reported clinical history. Data came from immunoSEQ multiplex PCR; TCRdb stores just in-frame clones and leaves some out. The sample records roughly 220,000 clones, more than 75% being singletons. The sequence derives from a man aged 25 to 40 with acute COVID-19. The specimen sequenced was PBMCs or T cells enriched from blood (not recorded which).

Here the CDR3 reads CASSRGTGGSGEKLFF. As DNA, the CDR3 is TGCGCCAGCAGCCGCGGTACAGGGGGCTCCGGTGAAAAACTGTTTTTT. V is TRBV5-1 and J is TRBJ1-4; 9 bases align to TRBD1. CDR3 size: 16 residues. Trimming removed 4 bases from V and 7 bases from J; junction bases left unmatched: 11. Germline lookup yields CDR1 SGHRS and CDR2 YFSETQ.